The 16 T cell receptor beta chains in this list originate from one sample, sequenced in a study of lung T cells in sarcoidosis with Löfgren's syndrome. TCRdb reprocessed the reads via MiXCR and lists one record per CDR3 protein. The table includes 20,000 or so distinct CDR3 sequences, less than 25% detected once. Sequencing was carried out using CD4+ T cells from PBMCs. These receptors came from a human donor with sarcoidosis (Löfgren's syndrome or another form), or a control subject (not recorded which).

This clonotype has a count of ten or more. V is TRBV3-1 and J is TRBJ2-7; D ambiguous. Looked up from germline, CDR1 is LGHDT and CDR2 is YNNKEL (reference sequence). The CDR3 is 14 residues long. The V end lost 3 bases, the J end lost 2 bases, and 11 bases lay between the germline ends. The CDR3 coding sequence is TGTGCCAGCAGCCATTCGGGTAATACCTACGAGCAGTACTTC. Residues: CASSHSGNTYEQYF.

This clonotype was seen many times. In DNA form, the CDR3 reads TGCGCCAGCAGTCCTTCAGCGGGCTACAATGAGCAGTTCTTC. As protein: CASSPSAGYNEQFF. The V and J genes are TRBV5-1 and TRBJ2-1; TRBD2 is a possible D gene (6 bases). Trimming removed 5 bases from V and 3 bases from J, with 12 bases in between. The germline V gene encodes CDR1 SGHRS and CDR2 YFSETQ. The CDR3 spans 14 residues.

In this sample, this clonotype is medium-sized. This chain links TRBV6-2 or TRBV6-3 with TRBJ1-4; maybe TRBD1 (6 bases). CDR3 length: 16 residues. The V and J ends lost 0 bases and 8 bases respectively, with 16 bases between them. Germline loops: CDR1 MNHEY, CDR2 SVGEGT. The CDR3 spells CASSYSTRGGREKLFF. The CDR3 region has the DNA TGTGCCAGCAGTTACTCGACAAGAGGGGGACGAGAAAAACTGTTTTTT.

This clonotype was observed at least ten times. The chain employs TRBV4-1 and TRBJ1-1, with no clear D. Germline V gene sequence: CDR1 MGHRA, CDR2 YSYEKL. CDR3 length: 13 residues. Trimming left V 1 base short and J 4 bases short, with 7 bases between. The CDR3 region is CASSQVPITEAFF. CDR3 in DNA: TGCGCCAGCAGCCAAGTACCGATCACTGAAGCTTTCTTT.

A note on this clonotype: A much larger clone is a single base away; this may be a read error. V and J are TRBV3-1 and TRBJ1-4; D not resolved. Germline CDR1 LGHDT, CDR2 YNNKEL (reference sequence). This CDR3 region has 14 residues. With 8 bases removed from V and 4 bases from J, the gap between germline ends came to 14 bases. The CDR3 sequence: CASGPGNLNEKLFF. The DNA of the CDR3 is TGTGCCAGCGGACCGGGGAACCTTAATGAAAAACTGTTTTTT.

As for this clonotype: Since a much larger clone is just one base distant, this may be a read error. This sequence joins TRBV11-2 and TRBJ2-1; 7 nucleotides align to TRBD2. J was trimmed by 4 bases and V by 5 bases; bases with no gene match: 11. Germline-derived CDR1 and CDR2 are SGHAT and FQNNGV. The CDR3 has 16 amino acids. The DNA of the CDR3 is TGTGCCAGCAGCATCCCCGGGACTACCGCTTACAATGAGCAGTTCTTC. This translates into CASSIPGTTAYNEQFF.

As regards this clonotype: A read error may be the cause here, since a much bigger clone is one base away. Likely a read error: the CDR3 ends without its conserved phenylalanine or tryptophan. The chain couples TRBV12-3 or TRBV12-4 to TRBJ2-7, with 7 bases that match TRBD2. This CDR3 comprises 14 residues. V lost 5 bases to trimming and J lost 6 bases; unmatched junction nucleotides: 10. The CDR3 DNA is TGTGCCAGCAGTCGGGGTGCGGGAGCTATCGAGCAGTACCTC. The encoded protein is CASSRGAGAIEQYL.

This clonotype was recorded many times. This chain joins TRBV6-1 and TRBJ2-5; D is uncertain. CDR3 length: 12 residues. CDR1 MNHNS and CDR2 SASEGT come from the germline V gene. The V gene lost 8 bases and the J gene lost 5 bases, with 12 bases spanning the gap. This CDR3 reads CASGFSSETQYF. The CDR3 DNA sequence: TGTGCCAGCGGATTTTCGAGTGAGACCCAGTACTTC.

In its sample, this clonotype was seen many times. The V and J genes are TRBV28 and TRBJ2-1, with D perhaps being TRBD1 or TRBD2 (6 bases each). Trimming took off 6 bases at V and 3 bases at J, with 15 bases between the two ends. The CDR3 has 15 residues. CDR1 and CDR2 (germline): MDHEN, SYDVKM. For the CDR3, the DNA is TGTGCCAGCAGGGGGGGCGGGAACCACTACAATGAGCAGTTCTTC. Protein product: CASRGGGNHYNEQFF.

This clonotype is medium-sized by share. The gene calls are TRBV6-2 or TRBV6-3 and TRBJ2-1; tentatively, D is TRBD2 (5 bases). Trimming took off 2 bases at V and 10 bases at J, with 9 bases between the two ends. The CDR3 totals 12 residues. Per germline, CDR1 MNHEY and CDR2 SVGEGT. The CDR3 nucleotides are TGTGCCAGCAGTTACACGGGGTGGGAGCAGTTCTTC. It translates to CASSYTGWEQFF.

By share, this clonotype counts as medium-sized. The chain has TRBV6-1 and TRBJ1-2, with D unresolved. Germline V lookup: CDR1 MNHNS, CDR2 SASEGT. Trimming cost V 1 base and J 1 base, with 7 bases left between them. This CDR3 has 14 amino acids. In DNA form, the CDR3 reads TGTGCCAGCAGTGAAGAACAGAATAACTATGGCTACACCTTC. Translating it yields CASSEEQNNYGYTF.

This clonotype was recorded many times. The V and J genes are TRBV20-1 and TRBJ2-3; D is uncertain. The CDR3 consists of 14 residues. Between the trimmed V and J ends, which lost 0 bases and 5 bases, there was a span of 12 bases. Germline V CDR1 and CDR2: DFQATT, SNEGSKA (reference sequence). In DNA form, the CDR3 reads TGCAGTGCTAGAGATTTGAACTCCTTAGATACGCAGTATTTT. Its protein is CSARDLNSLDTQYF.

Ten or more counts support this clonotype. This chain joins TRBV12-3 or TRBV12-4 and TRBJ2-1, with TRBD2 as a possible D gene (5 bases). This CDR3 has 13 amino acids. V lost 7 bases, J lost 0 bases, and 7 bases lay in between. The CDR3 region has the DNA TGTGCCAGCAATCGGGACTCCTACAATGAGCAGTTCTTC. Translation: CASNRDSYNEQFF.

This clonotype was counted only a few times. CDR3 sequence reads: CASSPGQSYNEQFF. The CDR3, as DNA: TGTGCCAGCAGCCCGGGACAGTCATACAATGAGCAGTTCTTC. The genes are TRBV3-1 and TRBJ2-1, with 7 bases matching TRBD1. This CDR3 has 14 residues. The germline gives CDR1 LGHDT, CDR2 YNNKEL (reference sequence). V shed 4 bases and J 4 bases; nucleotides not matched to a gene: 4.

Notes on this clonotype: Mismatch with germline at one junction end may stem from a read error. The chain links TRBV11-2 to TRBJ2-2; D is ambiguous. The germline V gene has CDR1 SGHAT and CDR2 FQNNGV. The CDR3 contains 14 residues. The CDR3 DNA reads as TGTGCCAGCAGCTTAGAAGCTAACACCTGGGAGCTGTTTTTT. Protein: CASSLEANTWELFF. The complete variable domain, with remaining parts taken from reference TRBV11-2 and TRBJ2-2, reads EAGVAQSPRYKIIEKRQSVAFWCNPISGHATLYWYQQILGQGPKLLIQFQNNGVVDDSQLPKDRFSAERLKGVDSTLKIQPAKLEDSAVYLCASSLEANTWELFFGEGSRLTVL.

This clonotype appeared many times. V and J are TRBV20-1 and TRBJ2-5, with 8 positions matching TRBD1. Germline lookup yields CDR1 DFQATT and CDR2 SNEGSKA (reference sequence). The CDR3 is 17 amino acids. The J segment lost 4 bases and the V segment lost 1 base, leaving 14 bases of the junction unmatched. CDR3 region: CSARGRGRGGVRETQYF. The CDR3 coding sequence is TGCAGTGCTAGAGGCAGGGGGCGGGGAGGAGTTCGAGAGACCCAGTACTTC.